This T cell receptor (beta chain) was profiled in a study of blood T cell repertoires in COVID-19. The assay was immunoSEQ multiplex PCR, and TCRdb's table has in-frame clones only and misses some. The sample carries under 200,000 clones, 70% to 90% recorded once. Material for sequencing was peripheral blood. The receptor was derived from a middle-aged man with active or convalescent COVID-19.

CDR3 in DNA: TGCAGCGTAGGATCACAGGGGGGCACCGGGGAGCTGTTTTTT. Translation gives CSVGSQGGTGELFF. This chain joins TRBV29-1 and TRBJ2-2; 8 bases are shared with TRBD1. This CDR3 has 14 amino acids. Germline assignment: CDR1 SQVTM and CDR2 ANQGSEA. V shed 6 bases and J 4 bases; nucleotides not matched to a gene: 7.